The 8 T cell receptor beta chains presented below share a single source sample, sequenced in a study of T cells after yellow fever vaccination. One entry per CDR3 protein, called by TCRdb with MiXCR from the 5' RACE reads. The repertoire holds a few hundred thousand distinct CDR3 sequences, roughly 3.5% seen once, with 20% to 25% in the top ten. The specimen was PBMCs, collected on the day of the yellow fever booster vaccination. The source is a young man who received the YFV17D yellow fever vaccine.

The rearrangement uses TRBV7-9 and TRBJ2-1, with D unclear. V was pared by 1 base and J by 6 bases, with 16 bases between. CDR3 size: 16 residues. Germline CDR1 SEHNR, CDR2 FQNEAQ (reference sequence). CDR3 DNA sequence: TGTGCCAGCAGCTTAGAAATGGGCAGAAGCCGCAATGAGCAGTTCTTC. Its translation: CASSLEMGRSRNEQFF.

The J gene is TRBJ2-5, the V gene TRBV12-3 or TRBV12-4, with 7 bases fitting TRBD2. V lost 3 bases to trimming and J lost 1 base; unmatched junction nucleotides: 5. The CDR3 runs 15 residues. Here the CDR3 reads CASSFLERGQETQYF. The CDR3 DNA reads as TGTGCCAGCAGTTTTCTGGAGCGGGGCCAAGAGACCCAGTACTTC.

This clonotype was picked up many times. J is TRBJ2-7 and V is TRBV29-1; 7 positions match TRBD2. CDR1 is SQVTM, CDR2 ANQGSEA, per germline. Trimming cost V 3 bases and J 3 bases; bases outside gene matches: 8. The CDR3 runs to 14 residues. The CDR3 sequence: CSVDGGVGGYEQYF. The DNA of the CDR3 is TGCAGCGTTGATGGGGGGGTCGGCGGCTACGAGCAGTACTTC.

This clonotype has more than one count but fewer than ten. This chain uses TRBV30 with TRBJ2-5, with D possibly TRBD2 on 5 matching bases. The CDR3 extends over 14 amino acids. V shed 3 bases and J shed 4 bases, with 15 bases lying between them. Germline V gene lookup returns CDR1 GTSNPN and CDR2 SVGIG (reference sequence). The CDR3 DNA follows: TGTGCCTGGAGCCGAACACAACGGGGAGAGACCCAGTACTTC. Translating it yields CAWSRTQRGETQYF.

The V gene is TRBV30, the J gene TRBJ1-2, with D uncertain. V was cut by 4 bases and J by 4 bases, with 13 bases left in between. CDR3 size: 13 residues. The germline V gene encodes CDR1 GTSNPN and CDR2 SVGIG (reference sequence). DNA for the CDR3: TGTGCCTGGACCCTCGGAGGGCCCTATGGCTACACCTTC. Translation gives CAWTLGGPYGYTF. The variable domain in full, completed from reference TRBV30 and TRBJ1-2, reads SQTIHQWPATLVQPVGSPLSLECTVEGTSNPNLYWYRQAAGRGLQLLFYSVGIGQISSEVPQNLSASRPQDRQFILSSKKLLLSDSGFYLCAWTLGGPYGYTFGSGTRLTVV.

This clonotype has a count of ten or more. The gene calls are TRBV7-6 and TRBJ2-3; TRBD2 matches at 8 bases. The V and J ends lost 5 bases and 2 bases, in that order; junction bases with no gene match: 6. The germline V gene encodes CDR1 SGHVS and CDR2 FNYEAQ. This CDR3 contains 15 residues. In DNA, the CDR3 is TGTGCCAGCAGCAGGAGCGGGGGCCACACAGATACGCAGTATTTT. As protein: CASSRSGGHTDTQYF. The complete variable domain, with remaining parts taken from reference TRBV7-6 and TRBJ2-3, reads GAGVSQSPRYKVTKRGQDVALRCDPISGHVSLYWYRQALGQGPEFLTYFNYEAQQDKSGLPNDRFSAERPEGSISTLTIQRTEQRDSAMYRCASSRSGGHTDTQYFGPGTRLTVL.

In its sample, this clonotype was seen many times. The DNA of the CDR3 is TGTGCCAGCAGTGAAGGGCGGGGGGGCCTCGATGAGCAGTTCTTC. It encodes CASSEGRGGLDEQFF. This chain connects TRBV6-1 to TRBJ2-1; 9 positions match TRBD2. This CDR3 is 15 amino acids long. Unmatched junction bases numbered 6, after V lost 1 base and J lost 8 bases. Germline CDR1 MNHNS, CDR2 SASEGT.

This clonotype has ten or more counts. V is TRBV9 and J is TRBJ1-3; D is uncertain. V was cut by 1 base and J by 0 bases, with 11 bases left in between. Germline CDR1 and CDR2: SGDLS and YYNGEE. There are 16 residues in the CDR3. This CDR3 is CASSVRVWRSGNTIYF. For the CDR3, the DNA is TGTGCCAGCAGCGTACGCGTTTGGCGCTCTGGAAACACCATATATTTT.